This TCR beta chain stems from a study of cytomegalovirus exposure and HLA in healthy donors. Across the whole study: Across roughly 400 genotyped donors, about 81% landed in the Caucasian-associated ancestry cluster. Study-wide results and limits: An analysis that came later showed most CMV-associated TCR beta chains appearing HLA-restricted. Later, an analysis found that common viral pathogens appeared to be linked with several of the most significant clusters. Many donors shared some public TCRs, even though most TCR sequences were rare.

The PCR had 60 Vbeta and 13 Jbeta primers. The data were produced by immunoSEQ multiplex PCR, yet TCRdb's version contains in-frame clones alone and is incomplete. The sample lists 150,000 to 200,000 clones; 82% were seen once. With respect to this clone: Its antigen is unknown.

The receptor comes from a girl aged 2 to 9 in good health and CMV-seropositive. The specimen sequenced was PBMCs.

CDR3 sequence (DNA): TGTGCCAGCGGACCACTCCCAGGACAGCGGGAAAAACTGTTTTTT. Translating gives CASGPLPGQREKLFF. The chain uses TRBV6-5 and TRBJ1-4, with D perhaps TRBD1 (6 bases). V lost 8 bases, J lost 8 bases, and 21 bases lay in between. CDR3 size: 15 residues. CDR1 MNHEY and CDR2 SVGAGI come from the germline V gene.